This T cell receptor beta chain emerged from a study of PD-L1 blockade in urothelial cancer. Study information: Patients' histories included 0 to 3 prior chemotherapy regimens.

Germline CDR1 is SQVTM and CDR2 is ANQGSEA. The CDR3 has 14 amino acids. The germline V and J ends were trimmed by 5 bases and 3 bases, with 17 bases remaining between them. Time point here: pretreatment peripheral blood. Every PCR was spiked with synthetic TCR analog templates. Profiled with immunoSEQ multiplex PCR; TCRdb holds only in-frame clones, not every one. The data hold tens of thousands of clones, with roughly 90% observed a single time. This chain joins TRBV29-1 and TRBJ2-7; tentative D call: TRBD1 (5 bases). This clonotype was sampled from a man between 60 and 70 years old with urothelial cancer. Specimen: PBMCs, collected around atezolizumab (anti-PD-L1) treatment. In nucleotides, the CDR3 is TGCAGCGTTCGATCCGGGCAGGGTTTCTACGAGCAGTACTTC. Amino acid sequence: CSVRSGQGFYEQYF.